The 30 T cell receptor beta chains given below trace back to one sample, sequenced in a study of spatial heterogeneity in lung cancer. Time point given: blood at routine non-recurrence follow-up after resection. Using its own MiXCR run on the 5' RACE reads, TCRdb lists one record per CDR3 protein. The sample has tens of thousands of distinct CDR3 sequences, 8.5% to 12% seen once; the top ten hold 28%. The source was PBMCs, collected at follow-up. These TCRs come from a female donor with early-stage non-small cell lung cancer.

This clonotype was found many times. The chain joins TRBV5-1 to TRBJ2-3; D gene ambiguous. This CDR3 contains 14 residues. Trimming cost V 3 bases and J 2 bases, with 10 bases left between them. Germline V lookup: CDR1 SGHRS, CDR2 YFSETQ. CDR3 sequence: CASSSGLSTDTQYF. The CDR3 nucleotides are TGCGCCAGCAGCTCGGGTCTGTCCACAGATACGCAGTATTTT.

This clonotype was found many times. The gene calls are TRBV29-1 and TRBJ1-1; no definite D call. Germline loops: CDR1 SQVTM, CDR2 ANQGSEA. Trimming stripped 4 bases from V and 3 bases from J, with 9 bases between. The CDR3 is made up of 12 amino acids. The CDR3 protein is CSVAPTYTEAFF. The CDR3, as DNA: TGCAGCGTTGCCCCAACTTACACTGAAGCTTTCTTT.

This clonotype was seen at least ten times. V and J are TRBV5-6 and TRBJ1-5, with D possibly matching TRBD1 (5 bases). The CDR3 is made up of 18 amino acids. The V and J ends lost 4 bases and 5 bases respectively, with 25 bases between them. CDR1 is SGHDT and CDR2 is YYEEEE in the germline V gene. DNA of the CDR3: TGTGCCAGCAGCAGAAAGGGCAGGGTTGAAGCTGGCGATCAGCCCCAGCATTTT. This codes for CASSRKGRVEAGDQPQHF.

In its sample, this clonotype was seen many times. The chain recombines TRBV29-1 with TRBJ1-2; D is unresolved. Trimming took 4 bases from V and 11 from J, leaving 5 bases between them. CDR3 length: 8 amino acids. Germline V gene lookup returns CDR1 SQVTM and CDR2 ANQGSEA. CDR3 nucleotide sequence: TGCAGCGTTGGAGGTTACACCTTC. It codes for CSVGGYTF.

This rearrangement joins TRBV28 to TRBJ2-4; no clear D gene. Germline values: CDR1 MDHEN, CDR2 SYDVKM. The CDR3 runs to 13 residues. The germline V and J ends were trimmed by 2 bases and 8 bases, with 10 bases remaining between them. The CDR3 nucleotides read TGTGCCAGCAGTTTAACATTTACAGACATTCAGTACTTC. Protein sequence: CASSLTFTDIQYF.

This clonotype was counted many times. The chain carries TRBV9 and TRBJ2-7; the match to TRBD1 covers 7 bases. The J segment lost 3 bases and the V segment lost 0 bases, leaving 6 bases of the junction unmatched. In germline, CDR1 is SGDLS, CDR2 YYNGEE. This CDR3 spans 15 amino acids. CDR3 region: CASSVGSGTDYEQYF. Written as DNA, the CDR3 is TGTGCCAGCAGCGTAGGGTCAGGGACAGACTACGAGCAGTACTTC.

This clonotype was observed at least ten times. This chain uses TRBV20-1 with TRBJ2-3; 13 bases are a match to TRBD2. J lost 6 bases, V lost 6 bases, and 9 bases had no gene match. This CDR3 spans 15 amino acids. Germline lookup yields CDR1 DFQATT and CDR2 SNEGSKA (reference sequence). The CDR3: CSAWTSGGQTDTQYF. CDR3 DNA sequence: TGCAGTGCCTGGACTAGCGGGGGCCAGACGGATACGCAGTATTTT.

This clonotype has a count of ten or more. CDR3 nucleotide sequence: TGTGCCAGCAGCTTATCCCCTAATGAAAAACTGTTTTTT. The encoded protein is CASSLSPNEKLFF. The chain carries TRBV7-2 and TRBJ1-4; the D is unclear. This CDR3 has 13 amino acids. Germline V gene data show CDR1 as SGHTA and CDR2 as FQGNSA. Trimming removed 2 bases at V and 3 bases at J, with 4 bases between.

This clonotype has a count of ten or more. This chain links TRBV6-2 or TRBV6-3 with TRBJ2-1; 10 bases map to TRBD1. The V segment lost 7 bases and the J segment 2 bases; nucleotides outside the gene matches: 5. CDR3 length: 15 amino acids. The germline V gene encodes CDR1 MNHEY and CDR2 SVGEGT. This CDR3 reads CASTLTGGAYNEQFF. For the CDR3, the DNA is TGTGCCAGCACCCTGACAGGGGGCGCCTACAATGAGCAGTTCTTC.

This clonotype was recorded at least ten times. V gene TRBV11-2 combines with J gene TRBJ2-7, with 10 positions matching TRBD1. The germline V gene has CDR1 SGHAT and CDR2 FQNNGV. Losses at the gene ends were 6 bases for V and 3 bases for J; bases not matched to a gene: 8. There are 15 residues in the CDR3. The CDR3 here is CASSSGGTGDYEQYF. Written as DNA, the CDR3 is TGTGCCAGCAGTTCGGGCGGGACAGGGGACTACGAGCAGTACTTC.

This clonotype was recorded at least ten times. This chain uses TRBV7-8 with TRBJ2-7; 8 positions match TRBD1. The V and J ends lost 5 bases and 6 bases, in that order; junction bases with no gene match: 12. The CDR3 loop spans 15 amino acids. The germline V gene encodes CDR1 SGHVS and CDR2 FQNEAQ. The DNA for the CDR3 is TGTGCCAGCAGCCTAAAGCAGGGGGCCGGCGGCGAGCAGTACTTC. It is translated as CASSLKQGAGGEQYF.

The table lists this clonotype with a count of one. The genes are TRBV13 and TRBJ1-1, with D perhaps TRBD1 (5 bases). The length of the CDR3 is 17 residues. Germline V gene sequence: CDR1 PRHDT, CDR2 FYEKMQ (reference sequence). V lost 5 bases and J 0 bases, leaving 19 bases between the germline ends. CDR3 sequence reads: CASSEHLTGTMNTEAFF. For the CDR3, the DNA is TGTGCCAGCAGCGAGCACCTTACCGGGACGATGAACACTGAAGCTTTCTTT.

This clonotype was counted ten times or more. The V call is TRBV7-2, the J call TRBJ2-2; D is undetermined. In germline, CDR1 is SGHTA, CDR2 FQGNSA. The CDR3 is 11 amino acids. V was trimmed by 5 bases and J by 9 bases, leaving 7 bases between them. CDR3 coding DNA: TGTGCCAGCAGCCCCAAGAGGGAGCTGTTTTTT. Translating it yields CASSPKRELFF.

This clonotype has a count of ten or more. The V gene is TRBV10-3, the J gene TRBJ1-1; D is undetermined. The CDR3 is 13 amino acids. Germline CDR1 is ENHRY and CDR2 is SYGVKD. Deletions cut 5 bases from V and 4 bases from J, with 11 bases between. The CDR3, as DNA: TGTGCCATCAGTAGGGATCCGAGCACTGAAGCTTTCTTT. Translated, it gives CAISRDPSTEAFF.

V is TRBV5-4 and J is TRBJ2-2; D is ambiguous. This CDR3 spans 14 amino acids. Germline CDR1 and CDR2: SGHNT and YYREEE (reference sequence). Trimming removed 1 base at V and 4 bases at J, with 8 bases between. The CDR3, as DNA: TGTGCCAGCAGCTTGAAATGGGGCACCGGGGAGCTGTTTTTT. It translates to CASSLKWGTGELFF.

A word on this clonotype: The conserved final phenylalanine or tryptophan is absent from the CDR3, which likely points to a read error. The chain couples TRBV7-9 to TRBJ2-6; the D gene is possibly TRBD1 (6 bases). The CDR3 loop spans 17 amino acids. The germline CDR1 and CDR2 sequences are SEHNR and FQNEAQ (reference sequence). CDR3 coding DNA: TGTGCCAGCAGTTTAGCAGGGGCCTCATCTGGGGCCAACGTCCTGACTTCC. It is translated as CASSLAGASSGANVLTS.

In its sample, this clonotype was seen a few times. The chain uses TRBV9 and TRBJ2-7; possibly TRBD1 for D (5 bases). This CDR3 contains 16 residues. CDR1 SGDLS and CDR2 YYNGEE come from the germline V gene. V lost 0 bases to trimming and J lost 5 bases, with 18 bases between them. CDR3 sequence reads: CASSVGGAGIMNEQYF. The CDR3 bases are TGTGCCAGCAGCGTAGGTGGTGCAGGGATTATGAACGAGCAGTACTTC.

At least ten counts were recorded for this clonotype. The chain uses TRBV7-8 and TRBJ1-5, with 9 positions matching TRBD1. Germline V gives CDR1 SGHVS, CDR2 FQNEAQ. The CDR3 spans 18 residues. The J segment lost 1 base and the V segment lost 5 bases, leaving 12 bases of the junction unmatched. CDR3 loop: CASSDSLTGGDSNQPQHF. The CDR3 coding sequence is TGTGCCAGCAGCGATTCCTTGACAGGGGGTGACAGCAATCAGCCCCAGCATTTT.

The sample holds many counts of this clonotype. This sequence joins TRBV7-9 and TRBJ2-2; D possibly corresponds to TRBD2 (6 bases). V was pared by 5 bases and J by 6 bases, with 19 bases between. The CDR3 loop spans 16 amino acids. Germline V gives CDR1 SEHNR, CDR2 FQNEAQ (reference sequence). The CDR3 reads CASSPLRPGGAGELFF. The CDR3 DNA sequence: TGTGCCAGCAGCCCTCTAAGACCCGGAGGGGCCGGGGAGCTGTTTTTT.

The rearrangement links TRBV14 to TRBJ2-7; TRBD2 might be the D (5 bases). The CDR3 has 13 amino acids. V lost 3 bases and J lost 4, with 10 bases in between. Germline values: CDR1 SGHDN, CDR2 FVKESK. In DNA, the CDR3 is TGTGCCAGCAGCCACCGGGGTCAGTACGAGCAGTACTTC. It codes for CASSHRGQYEQYF.

V and J are TRBV29-1 and TRBJ2-3; 9 bases fit TRBD2. Unmatched junction bases numbered 8, after V lost 4 bases and J lost 6 bases. Germline V gene lookup returns CDR1 SQVTM and CDR2 ANQGSEA. CDR3 length equals 14 residues. The CDR3 DNA follows: TGCAGCGTTGGGGGGGCTAGCGGGGATGATACGCAGTATTTT. Its protein is CSVGGASGDDTQYF.

There are many counts of this clonotype. J is TRBJ1-1 and V is TRBV29-1, with 7 bases fitting TRBD1. The CDR3 consists of 11 residues. J lost 8 bases, V lost 8 bases, and 8 bases had no gene match. CDR1 and CDR2 from the germline V gene are SQVTM and ANQGSEA. This chain's CDR3 is CSTNGQVEAFF. For the CDR3, the DNA is TGCAGCACCAACGGACAGGTCGAAGCTTTCTTT. The whole variable domain, filled in from reference TRBV29-1 and TRBJ1-1, reads SAVISQKPSRDICQRGTSLTIQCQVDSQVTMMFWYRQQPGQSLTLIATANQGSEATYESGFVIDKFPISRPNLTFSTLTVSNMSPEDSSIYLCSTNGQVEAFFGQGTRLTVV.

This chain links TRBV5-1 with TRBJ1-2; TRBD1 is a possible D gene (6 bases). This CDR3 is built from 15 residues. V was clipped by 4 bases and J by 0 bases, with 13 bases between them. Germline V lookup: CDR1 SGHRS, CDR2 YFSETQ. For the CDR3, the DNA is TGCGCCAGCAGCCCCCACAGGGAAGCTAACTATGGCTACACCTTC. Its protein is CASSPHREANYGYTF.

This clonotype has only a few counts. The chain uses TRBV29-1 and TRBJ1-4; TRBD1 matches at 7 bases. The germline gives CDR1 SQVTM, CDR2 ANQGSEA. This CDR3 is 12 amino acids long. The V and J ends lost 4 bases and 6 bases, in that order; junction bases with no gene match: 2. CDR3 nucleotides: TGCAGCGTTGGAGGGACAGATGAAAAACTGTTTTTT. Amino acid sequence: CSVGGTDEKLFF.

This clonotype was observed many times. V usage is TRBV3-1 and J usage is TRBJ2-3; D may be TRBD2 (5 bases). The CDR3 has 16 amino acids. Trimming cost V 7 bases and J 2 bases, with 19 bases left between them. Germline-derived CDR1 and CDR2 are LGHDT and YNNKEL (reference sequence). CDR3 loop: CASKGPPRRSTDTQYF. The CDR3 DNA follows: TGTGCCAGCAAGGGCCCACCAAGGAGGTCCACAGATACGCAGTATTTT.

This clonotype was observed many times. V is TRBV29-1 and J is TRBJ1-4; D unresolved. Germline CDR1 reads SQVTM; CDR2 reads ANQGSEA. V was pared by 4 bases and J by 8 bases, with 8 bases between. This CDR3 spans 11 amino acids. The CDR3: CSVGRGEKLFF. Here the CDR3 DNA reads TGCAGCGTTGGACGGGGAGAAAAACTGTTTTTT.

V and J are TRBV28 and TRBJ2-3; TRBD1 might be the D (6 bases). The CDR3 length is 15 residues. The germline V gene has CDR1 MDHEN and CDR2 SYDVKM. The ends were cut back, 6 bases at V and 1 base at J, with 14 bases in the middle. CDR3 coding DNA: TGTGCCAGCAGAACGGACAGTTCTCGCACAGATACGCAGTATTTT. Its protein is CASRTDSSRTDTQYF.

The chain combines TRBV13 with TRBJ2-3; 8 bases line up with TRBD1. Germline loops: CDR1 PRHDT, CDR2 FYEKMQ (reference sequence). J gave up 0 bases and V 2 bases, and 4 bases lay outside the gene matches. The CDR3 loop spans 16 amino acids. The CDR3 sequence is CASSLQTGASTDTQYF. The CDR3 bases are TGTGCCAGCAGCTTACAGACAGGGGCAAGCACAGATACGCAGTATTTT.

This clonotype was counted only a few times. The rearrangement joins TRBV6-6 to TRBJ1-2, with TRBD1 as a possible D gene (6 bases). Per germline, CDR1 MNHNY and CDR2 SVGAGI (reference sequence). The CDR3 consists of 14 residues. V was trimmed by 2 bases and J by 1 base, leaving 8 bases between them. In nucleotides, the CDR3 is TGTGCCAGCAGTTACAGGGGGTTTAACTATGGCTACACCTTC. Translated, it gives CASSYRGFNYGYTF.

By proportion, this clonotype is medium-sized (0.01 to 0.1%). The J gene is TRBJ2-3, the V gene TRBV7-6; possibly TRBD2 for D (6 bases). Germline-derived CDR1 and CDR2 are SGHVS and FNYEAQ. The V gene lost 2 bases and the J gene lost 3 bases, with 9 bases spanning the gap. The CDR3 covers 14 residues. CDR3 sequence reads: CASSLNRGTDTQYF. The CDR3 coding sequence is TGTGCCAGCAGCTTAAATCGGGGGACAGATACGCAGTATTTT.